This TCR beta chain was observed in a study of Tregs in tolerant kidney transplant recipients. The CDR3 has 16 amino acids. Thawed PBMCs were FACS-sorted into unstimulated CD4+CD25+CD127- regulatory T cells, CD4+CD25- non-regulatory cells, CD4 and CD8 cells. In regard to this clone: Its antigen is currently unknown.

Regarding the study as a whole: In tolerant patients, donor-specific Tregs outgrew total Tregs, suggesting antigen-driven expansion.

Produced via immunoSEQ multiplex PCR; TCRdb's table is partial and in-frame only. The profile shows fewer than 100,000 clones, around 90% of them singletons. The gene calls are TRBV21-1 and TRBJ1-4. TRBV21-1 is marked as a pseudogene. The clonotype originates from a human donor who received a combined kidney and bone marrow transplant. The sequencing here drew on Tregs from blood, taken before the transplant. Written as DNA, the CDR3 is TGTGCCAGCAGCAAAGAGGGCGAGGGGGGGAATGAAAAACTGTTTTTT. It is translated as CASSKEGEGGNEKLFF.